This T cell receptor beta chain was recovered during a study of T cell responses to AZD1222 COVID-19 vaccine. General study findings and limits: Possibly, clonal diversity was underestimated; donors were largely white British and included more females.

The CDR3 contains 12 residues. The germline V and J ends were trimmed by 4 bases and 5 bases, with 5 bases remaining between them. CDR1 is MGHRA and CDR2 is YSYEKL in the germline V gene. Measured with immunoSEQ multiplex PCR; TCRdb has only the in-frame clones, and not every one. The repertoire holds about 150,000 clones, with around nine tenths as singletons. A remark on this clone: The antigen remains undetermined.

This clonotype originated in an adult in good health. This specimen consisted of peripheral blood, obtained on day 0 of AZD1222 vaccination. The V gene is TRBV4-1, the J gene TRBJ1-4, with D uncertain. DNA of the CDR3: TGCGCCAGCAGCCGCGCCAATGAAAAACTGTTTTTT. The encoded protein is CASSRANEKLFF.